This note documents a single T cell receptor (beta chain) sequence. Germline CDR1 SGHVS, CDR2 FNYEAQ. The CDR3 is made up of 13 amino acids. V was pared by 3 bases and J by 6 bases, with 10 bases between. The data are from a study of radiation and T cells in renal cell carcinoma. The assay was immunoSEQ multiplex PCR, and TCRdb's table has in-frame clones only and misses some. This table holds 95,000 to 150,000 clones, around 85% found once. As to time point: blood 2 weeks post-SBRT. Treatment defined: 15 Gy SBRT to primary tumor, nephrectomy 4 weeks later. Radiation-treated patients gave blood at baseline, week 2 and week 4. This renal cell carcinoma was of the clear cell type.

This TCR derives from a man aged 50-59 years with renal cell carcinoma. The chain recombines TRBV7-6 with TRBJ2-3; no clear D. Sequencing was performed on blood, taken from a patient whose treatment included radiotherapy and nephrectomy. CDR3 sequence: CASSFALSDTQYF. The CDR3 DNA reads as TGTGCCAGCAGCTTCGCATTATCGGATACGCAGTATTTT.